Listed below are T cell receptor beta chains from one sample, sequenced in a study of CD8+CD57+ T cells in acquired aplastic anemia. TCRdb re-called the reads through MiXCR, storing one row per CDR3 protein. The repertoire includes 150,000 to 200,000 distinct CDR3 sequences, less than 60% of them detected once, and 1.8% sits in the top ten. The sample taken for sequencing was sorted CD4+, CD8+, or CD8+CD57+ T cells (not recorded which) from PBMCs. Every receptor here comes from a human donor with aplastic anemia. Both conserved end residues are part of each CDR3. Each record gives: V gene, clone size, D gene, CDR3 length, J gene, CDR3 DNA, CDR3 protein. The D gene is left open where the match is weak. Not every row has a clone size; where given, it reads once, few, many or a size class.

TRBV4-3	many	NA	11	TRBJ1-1	TGCGCCAGCAGCCATCCAACTGAAGCTTTCTTT	CASSHPTEAFF
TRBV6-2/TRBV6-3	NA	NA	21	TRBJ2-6	TGTGCCAGCAGTTACTCGAAGGGTGTGGCTACGTTTCTCTCTGGGGCCAACGTCCCGACTTTC	CASSYSKGVATFLSGANVPTF
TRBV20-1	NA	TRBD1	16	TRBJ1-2	TGCAGTGGGAGGGGGACAGGGGAATACTATAGCTATGGCTACACCTTC	CSGRGTGEYYSYGYTF
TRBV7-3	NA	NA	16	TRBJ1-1	TGTGCCAGCAGCTTAAGATCGAAAAGGGTCGGCACTGAAGCTTTCTTT	CASSLRSKRVGTEAFF
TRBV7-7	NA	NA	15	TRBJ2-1	TGTGCTAGCAGCTTAGCTCCGGGAATGACCAATGAGCAGTTCTTC	CASSLAPGMTNEQFF
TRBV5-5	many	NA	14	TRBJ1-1	TGTGCCAGCAGCCTGGATTTCGGGAACACTGAAGCTTTCTTT	CASSLDFGNTEAFF
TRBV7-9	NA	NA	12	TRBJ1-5	TGTGCCAGCAGCCAAAATGGGCGGCCCCAGCATTTT	CASSQNGRPQHF
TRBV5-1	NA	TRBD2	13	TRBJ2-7	TGCGCCAGCGGGACTAGCGGGAGATACGAGCAGTACTTC	CASGTSGRYEQYF
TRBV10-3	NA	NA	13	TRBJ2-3	TGTGCCACACTCGGGGCTAGCGAGCATACGCAGTATTTT	CATLGASEHTQYF
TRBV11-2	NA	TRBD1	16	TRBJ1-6	TGTGCCAGCAGCTTAGTTGGGACAGGGTTGAATCCACCCCTCCACTTT	CASSLVGTGLNPPLHF
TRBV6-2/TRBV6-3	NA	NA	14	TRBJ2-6	TGTGCCAGCAAGATTCTGGCTGGGGCCAACGTCCTGACTTTC	CASKILAGANVLTF
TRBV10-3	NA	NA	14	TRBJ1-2	TGTGCCATCAGTGAGGGGGGCGAGTCGAGTGGCTACACCTTC	CAISEGGESSGYTF
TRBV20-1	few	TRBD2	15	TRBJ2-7	TGCAGTGCTAGAGATGGGGCGGGGGGGCCACACGAGCAGTACTTC	CSARDGAGGPHEQYF
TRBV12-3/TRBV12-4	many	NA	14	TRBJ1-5	TGTGCCAGCAGTGCTGACACCCACACAAAGCCCCAGCATTTT	CASSADTHTKPQHF
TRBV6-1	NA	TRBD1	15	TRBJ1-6	TGTGCCAGCAGATTTGGACAGGGCGACAATTCACCCCTCCACTTT	CASRFGQGDNSPLHF
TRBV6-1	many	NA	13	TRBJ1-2	TGTGCCAGCAGGAGAACAGGGACGAGTGGCTACACCTTC	CASRRTGTSGYTF
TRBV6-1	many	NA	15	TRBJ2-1	TGTGCCAGCAAATCCGGGACAAGCTCCTACAATGAGCAGTTCTTC	CASKSGTSSYNEQFF
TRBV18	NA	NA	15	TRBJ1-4	TGTGCCAGCTCACCGGTACGGACGAATAATGAAAAACTGTTTTTT	CASSPVRTNNEKLFF
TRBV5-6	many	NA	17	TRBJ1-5	TGTGCCAGCAGCACCCGACAGGCGCTTGACAGCAATCAGCCCCAGCATTTT	CASSTRQALDSNQPQHF
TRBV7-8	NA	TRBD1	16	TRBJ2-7	TGTGCCAGCAGCTCCCAGACGGGACAGGGTTCCTACGAGCAGTACTTC	CASSSQTGQGSYEQYF
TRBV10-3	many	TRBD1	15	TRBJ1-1	TGTGCCATCAGTGGGACAGGACTGGTGAACACTGAAGCTTTCTTT	CAISGTGLVNTEAFF
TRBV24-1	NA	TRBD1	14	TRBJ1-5	TGTGCCAGCTCACGGGACAGACAAAATCAGCCCCAGCATTTT	CASSRDRQNQPQHF
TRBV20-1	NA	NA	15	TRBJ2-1	TGCAGTGCTAGAGATCAGGGCTTCTCCTACAATGAGCAGTTCTTC	CSARDQGFSYNEQFF
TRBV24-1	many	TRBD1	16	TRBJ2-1	TGTGCCACCAGTGATCAAGGACAGGGTACTTACAGTGAGCAGTTCTTC	CATSDQGQGTYSEQFF
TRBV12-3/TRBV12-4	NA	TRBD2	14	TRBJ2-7	TGTGCCAGCAGTTTCGGGGGGTGGACCTACGAGCAGTACTTC	CASSFGGWTYEQYF
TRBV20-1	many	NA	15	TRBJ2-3	TGCAGTGCTAGAGATTTAGCGGAGCCCACAGATACGCAGTATTTT	CSARDLAEPTDTQYF
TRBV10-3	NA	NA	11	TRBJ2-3	TGTGCCAGCAGGGAAAACAATGAGCAGTATTTT	CASRENNEQYF
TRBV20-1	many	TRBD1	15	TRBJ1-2	TGCAGTGCTAGAGATGGGACAGGGACGGTTAGTGGCTACACCTTC	CSARDGTGTVSGYTF
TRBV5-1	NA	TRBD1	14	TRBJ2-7	TGCGCCAGCAGCTCGACAGGGATAGGATACGAGCAGTACTTC	CASSSTGIGYEQYF
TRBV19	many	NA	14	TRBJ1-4	TGTGCCAGTAGTATAGCAGTGAATAATGAAAAACTGTTTTTT	CASSIAVNNEKLFF
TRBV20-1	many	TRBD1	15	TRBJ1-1	TGCAGTGCCCTGAACTCGGGAGACAGGGGTGGTGAGGCTTTCTTT	CSALNSGDRGGEAFF
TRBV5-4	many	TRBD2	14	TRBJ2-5	TGTGCCAGCAGCCTGGGACTAGCCCAAGAGACCCAGTACTTC	CASSLGLAQETQYF
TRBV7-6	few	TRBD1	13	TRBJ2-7	TGTGCCAGCAGACAGGGGACGGAGTACGAGCAGTACTTC	CASRQGTEYEQYF
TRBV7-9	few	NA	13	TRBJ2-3	TGTGCCAGCAGCTTAGGGGGCTCGGATACGCAGTATTTT	CASSLGGSDTQYF
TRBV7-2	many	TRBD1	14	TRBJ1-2	TGTGCCAGCAGCTTGGGACAGGGGAAGTATGGCTACACCTTC	CASSLGQGKYGYTF
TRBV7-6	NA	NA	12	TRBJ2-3	TGTGCCAGCAGCTTAGCAGAACCTACGCAGTATTTT	CASSLAEPTQYF
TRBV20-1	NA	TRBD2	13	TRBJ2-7	TGCAGTGCTTTACTAGCGGTTCCCTACGAGCAGTACTTC	CSALLAVPYEQYF
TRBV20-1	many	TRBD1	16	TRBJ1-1	TGCAGTGCTAGACCCTCCCGGGACAGGTTGAACACTGAAGCTTTCTTT	CSARPSRDRLNTEAFF
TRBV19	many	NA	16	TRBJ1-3	TGTGCCAGTAGTATACCCCCAGGGTCTACTGGAAACACCATATATTTT	CASSIPPGSTGNTIYF
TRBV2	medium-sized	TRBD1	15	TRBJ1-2	TGTGCCAGCAGTGCGGGGTCACAGGGGAATCATGGCTACACCTTC	CASSAGSQGNHGYTF
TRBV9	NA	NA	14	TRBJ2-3	TGTGCCAGCAGCGAAGGCAGATTCACAGATACGCAGTATTTT	CASSEGRFTDTQYF
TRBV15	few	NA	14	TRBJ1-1	TGTGCCACCAGCAGACGGACGGCGAACACTGAAGCTTTCTTT	CATSRRTANTEAFF
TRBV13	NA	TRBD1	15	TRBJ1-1	TGTGCCACCACCGAGAGGAACAGGGGGGGCACTGAAGCTTTCTTT	CATTERNRGGTEAFF
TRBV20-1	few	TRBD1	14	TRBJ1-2	TGCAGTGCTAGCCGGACAGGGGGAGGCTATGGCTACACCTTC	CSASRTGGGYGYTF
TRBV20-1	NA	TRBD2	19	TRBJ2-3	TGCAGTGCTAGAGATCTCGAGAATAGCGGGACGCGGGGCACAGATACGCAGTATTTT	CSARDLENSGTRGTDTQYF
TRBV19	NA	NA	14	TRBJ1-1	TGTGCCAGTAGTATAGGGGAGGGGGGCACTGAAGCTTTCTTT	CASSIGEGGTEAFF
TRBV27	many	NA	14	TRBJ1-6	TGTGCCAGCAGACGAGACAGCCATAATTCACCCCTCCACTTT	CASRRDSHNSPLHF
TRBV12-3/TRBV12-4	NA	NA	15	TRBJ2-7	TGTGCCAGCAGCATCGCAGGACCCGCGTCCTACGAGCAGTACTTC	CASSIAGPASYEQYF
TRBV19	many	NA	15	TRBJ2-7	TGTGCCAGTAGTATAGATGACTCTGGCGTCTACGAGCAGTACTTC	CASSIDDSGVYEQYF
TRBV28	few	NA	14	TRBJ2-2	TGTGCCAGCATTCTAGCGACGAACACCGGGGAGCTGTTTTTT	CASILATNTGELFF